Listed below are T cell receptor beta chains from one sample, sequenced in a study of blood T cell repertoires in COVID-19. Assay: immunoSEQ multiplex PCR; the TCRdb copy retains only in-frame clones and omits some. The profile covers about 300,000 clones, with around 89% appearing a single time and approximately 6% taken by the ten largest. The sequenced material came from peripheral blood. Source of these receptors: a woman aged 50 to 60 with COVID-19, enrolled during active disease. CDR3s include the opening cysteine and the closing phenylalanine or tryptophan. Fields, in order: V gene, clone size, J gene, D gene, CDR3 protein, CDR3 DNA. D genes are given only for firm matches. The listing skips clone size in some rows; elsewhere it reads once, few, many or a size class.

V gene: TRBV5-6
clone size: -
J gene: TRBJ1-4
D gene: -
CDR3 protein: CASSPRQDGNEKLFF
CDR3 DNA: TGTGCCAGCAGCCCGCGACAGGACGGTAATGAAAAACTGTTTTTT

V gene: TRBV7-2
clone size: -
J gene: TRBJ2-1
D gene: TRBD2
CDR3 protein: CASSLLAGVLSEQFF
CDR3 DNA: TGTGCCAGCAGCTTGCTAGCGGGAGTGCTAAGTGAGCAGTTCTTC

V gene: TRBV15
clone size: -
J gene: TRBJ2-7
D gene: -
CDR3 protein: CATSRDSRGSAYEQYF
CDR3 DNA: TGTGCCACCAGCAGAGATTCTAGGGGGTCGGCCTACGAGCAGTACTTC

V gene: TRBV19
clone size: -
J gene: TRBJ2-7
D gene: -
CDR3 protein: CASSYLGGQGPGEQYF
CDR3 DNA: TGTGCCAGTAGTTACTTGGGGGGGCAGGGCCCCGGCGAGCAGTACTTC

V gene: TRBV9
clone size: -
J gene: TRBJ1-3
D gene: -
CDR3 protein: CASRPGGPGNTIYF
CDR3 DNA: TGTGCCAGCAGGCCGGGAGGGCCGGGAAACACCATATATTTT

V gene: TRBV6-6
clone size: -
J gene: TRBJ1-2
D gene: -
CDR3 protein: CASSYGGQPYGYTF
CDR3 DNA: TGTGCCAGCAGTTACGGGGGACAACCCTATGGCTACACCTTC

V gene: TRBV6-1
clone size: -
J gene: TRBJ1-3
D gene: TRBD1
CDR3 protein: CASSETGGGRGNTIYF
CDR3 DNA: TGTGCCAGCAGTGAAACAGGGGGGGGGCGAGGAAACACCATATATTTT

V gene: TRBV7-9
clone size: once
J gene: TRBJ1-1
D gene: -
CDR3 protein: CASSLFLGRGRNTEAFF
CDR3 DNA: TGTGCCAGCAGCTTATTCCTAGGGAGGGGGAGGAACACTGAAGCTTTCTTT

V gene: TRBV19
clone size: -
J gene: TRBJ2-7
D gene: TRBD1
CDR3 protein: CASSGSGTGMGEQYF
CDR3 DNA: TGTGCCAGTAGTGGGTCCGGGACAGGGATGGGCGAGCAGTACTTC

V gene: TRBV4-2
clone size: once
J gene: TRBJ1-1
D gene: -
CDR3 protein: CASSLLPEENTEAFF
CDR3 DNA: TGTGCCAGCAGCCTCTTACCGGAGGAAAACACTGAAGCTTTCTTT

V gene: TRBV13
clone size: -
J gene: TRBJ1-1
D gene: -
CDR3 protein: CASSPLGSAFVDTEAFF
CDR3 DNA: TGTGCCAGCAGCCCACTCGGGAGCGCGTTCGTGGACACTGAAGCTTTCTTT

V gene: TRBV6-5
clone size: -
J gene: TRBJ1-5
D gene: -
CDR3 protein: CASSYGRGGQPQHF
CDR3 DNA: TGTGCCAGCAGTTACGGGAGGGGAGGACAGCCCCAGCATTTT

V gene: TRBV24-1
clone size: -
J gene: TRBJ2-1
D gene: TRBD2
CDR3 protein: CATSDQVAGVRYEQFF
CDR3 DNA: TGTGCCACCAGTGATCAAGTAGCGGGAGTAAGGTATGAGCAGTTCTTC

V gene: TRBV29-1
clone size: -
J gene: TRBJ1-2
D gene: TRBD1
CDR3 protein: CSHLRGSYGYTF
CDR3 DNA: TGCAGCCACCTCAGGGGGTCCTATGGCTACACCTTC

V gene: TRBV30
clone size: once
J gene: TRBJ1-1
D gene: -
CDR3 protein: CAWSRSRVPEMNTEAFF
CDR3 DNA: TGTGCCTGGAGTAGGAGCCGGGTTCCCGAAATGAACACTGAAGCTTTCTTT

V gene: TRBV5-1
clone size: -
J gene: TRBJ2-2
D gene: -
CDR3 protein: CASSFFTANTGELFF
CDR3 DNA: TGCGCCAGCAGCTTTTTTACAGCGAACACCGGGGAGCTGTTTTTT

V gene: TRBV11-2
clone size: -
J gene: TRBJ2-1
D gene: -
CDR3 protein: CASSALRPSRNNEQFF
CDR3 DNA: TGTGCCAGCAGCGCCCTTCGACCTAGTCGTAACAATGAGCAGTTCTTC

V gene: TRBV5-1
clone size: once
J gene: TRBJ1-3
D gene: -
CDR3 protein: CASSLTTGHSGNTIYF
CDR3 DNA: TGCGCCAGCAGCCTGACGACAGGCCACTCTGGAAACACCATATATTTT

V gene: TRBV10-2
clone size: -
J gene: TRBJ1-6
D gene: TRBD1
CDR3 protein: CASNPTGLYSPLHF
CDR3 DNA: TGCGCCAGCAACCCGACAGGGCTCTATTCACCCCTCCACTTT

V gene: TRBV3-1/TRBV3-2
clone size: -
J gene: TRBJ1-4
D gene: -
CDR3 protein: CASSQQNSEKLFF
CDR3 DNA: TGTGCCAGCAGCCAACAGAATTCAGAAAAACTGTTTTTT

V gene: TRBV19
clone size: -
J gene: TRBJ2-1
D gene: -
CDR3 protein: CASSIGGGDLSSYNEQFF
CDR3 DNA: TGTGCCAGTAGTATAGGTGGTGGTGATTTGAGCTCCTACAATGAGCAGTTCTTC

V gene: TRBV29-1
clone size: few
J gene: TRBJ2-1
D gene: TRBD2
CDR3 protein: CSVWGGSVGEQFF
CDR3 DNA: TGCAGCGTGTGGGGCGGGAGTGTGGGTGAGCAGTTCTTC

V gene: TRBV6-2/TRBV6-3
clone size: -
J gene: TRBJ2-2
D gene: TRBD1
CDR3 protein: CASSYTGGWRELFF
CDR3 DNA: TGTGCCAGCAGTTATACAGGGGGCTGGAGGGAGCTGTTTTTT

V gene: TRBV6-5
clone size: -
J gene: TRBJ1-4
D gene: -
CDR3 protein: CASSQQGPNEKLFF
CDR3 DNA: TGTGCCAGCAGCCAACAGGGACCTAATGAAAAACTGTTTTTT

V gene: TRBV5-1
clone size: -
J gene: TRBJ1-2
D gene: -
CDR3 protein: CASAEPLTVTGYGYTF
CDR3 DNA: TGCGCCAGCGCAGAGCCGCTCACAGTCACCGGCTATGGCTACACCTTC

V gene: TRBV19
clone size: -
J gene: TRBJ2-3
D gene: TRBD2
CDR3 protein: CASSLTSVVTDTQYF
CDR3 DNA: TGTGCCAGTAGTTTAACTAGCGTAGTCACAGATACGCAGTATTTT

V gene: TRBV4-1
clone size: once
J gene: TRBJ2-7
D gene: -
CDR3 protein: CASSQDFRGGEQYF
CDR3 DNA: TGCGCCAGCAGCCAAGATTTTCGAGGGGGCGAGCAGTACTTC

V gene: TRBV6-6
clone size: -
J gene: TRBJ2-7
D gene: -
CDR3 protein: CASSYSIRGNYEQYF
CDR3 DNA: TGTGCCAGCAGTTACTCGATCCGGGGGAACTACGAGCAGTACTTC

V gene: TRBV5-1
clone size: -
J gene: TRBJ2-7
D gene: TRBD2
CDR3 protein: CASTITGTSGTYEQYF
CDR3 DNA: TGCGCCAGCACTATTACAGGGACTAGCGGTACCTACGAGCAGTACTTC

V gene: TRBV5-5
clone size: -
J gene: TRBJ1-2
D gene: TRBD1
CDR3 protein: CASSRPGQGYGYTF
CDR3 DNA: TGTGCCAGCAGCAGACCGGGACAGGGGTATGGCTACACCTTC

V gene: TRBV7-9
clone size: -
J gene: TRBJ2-7
D gene: -
CDR3 protein: CASSFARGMDEQYF
CDR3 DNA: TGTGCCAGCAGCTTCGCGAGGGGGATGGACGAGCAGTACTTC

V gene: TRBV5-4
clone size: -
J gene: TRBJ2-1
D gene: -
CDR3 protein: CASARWNAIYNEQFF
CDR3 DNA: TGTGCCAGCGCGAGGTGGAATGCTATCTACAATGAGCAGTTCTTC

V gene: TRBV5-1
clone size: -
J gene: TRBJ2-3
D gene: -
CDR3 protein: CASSLLGSGTDTQYF
CDR3 DNA: TGCGCCAGCAGCTTGTTGGGGAGTGGCACAGATACGCAGTATTTT

V gene: TRBV19
clone size: -
J gene: TRBJ2-5
D gene: TRBD2
CDR3 protein: CASSQREGRETQYF
CDR3 DNA: TGTGCCAGTAGTCAGCGGGAGGGCCGTGAGACCCAGTACTTC

V gene: TRBV27
clone size: few
J gene: TRBJ2-2
D gene: -
CDR3 protein: CAGRVGADTGELFF
CDR3 DNA: TGTGCCGGCCGCGTGGGTGCGGACACCGGGGAGCTGTTTTTT

V gene: TRBV4-1
clone size: -
J gene: TRBJ1-5
D gene: TRBD1
CDR3 protein: CASSQEEGQGASNQPQHF
CDR3 DNA: TGCGCCAGCAGCCAAGAGGAGGGACAGGGGGCAAGCAATCAGCCCCAGCATTTT

V gene: TRBV27
clone size: -
J gene: TRBJ2-7
D gene: -
CDR3 protein: CASSWPTGESYEQYF
CDR3 DNA: TGTGCCAGCAGTTGGCCGACCGGGGAGTCCTACGAGCAGTACTTC

V gene: TRBV20-1
clone size: -
J gene: TRBJ1-4
D gene: -
CDR3 protein: CSASAGNYALNEKLFF
CDR3 DNA: TGCAGTGCTAGTGCAGGGAATTATGCCCTAAATGAAAAACTGTTTTTT

V gene: TRBV6-5
clone size: once
J gene: TRBJ1-2
D gene: -
CDR3 protein: CASSPGKGNYGYTF
CDR3 DNA: TGTGCCAGCAGCCCCGGGAAGGGCAACTATGGCTACACCTTC

V gene: TRBV5-6
clone size: -
J gene: TRBJ1-1
D gene: -
CDR3 protein: CASTSFGYWTEAFF
CDR3 DNA: TGTGCCAGCACCTCTTTCGGGTACTGGACTGAAGCTTTCTTT

V gene: TRBV19
clone size: -
J gene: TRBJ2-5
D gene: TRBD2
CDR3 protein: CASSTRGGVETQYF
CDR3 DNA: TGTGCCAGTAGTACCCGGGGGGGCGTGGAGACCCAGTACTTC

V gene: TRBV3-1/TRBV3-2
clone size: -
J gene: TRBJ2-3
D gene: -
CDR3 protein: CASSQVGGGLDTQYF
CDR3 DNA: TGTGCCAGCAGCCAAGTTGGCGGCGGGTTGGATACGCAGTATTTT

V gene: TRBV2
clone size: -
J gene: TRBJ2-7
D gene: -
CDR3 protein: CASLPRAELAHEQYF
CDR3 DNA: TGTGCCAGCCTTCCACGTGCGGAACTAGCCCACGAGCAGTACTTC

V gene: TRBV2
clone size: -
J gene: TRBJ1-3
D gene: -
CDR3 protein: CASSGGVRRDTIYF
CDR3 DNA: TGTGCCAGCAGTGGGGGAGTCCGAAGAGACACCATATATTTT

V gene: TRBV10-3
clone size: once
J gene: TRBJ1-5
D gene: -
CDR3 protein: CAITPGNQPQHF
CDR3 DNA: TGTGCCATCACCCCCGGGAATCAGCCCCAGCATTTT

V gene: TRBV10-3
clone size: few
J gene: TRBJ2-5
D gene: -
CDR3 protein: CAISYTTVGTQYF
CDR3 DNA: TGTGCCATCAGTTATACTACCGTCGGGACCCAGTACTTC

V gene: TRBV27
clone size: -
J gene: TRBJ2-4
D gene: -
CDR3 protein: CASSSRDMAKNIQYF
CDR3 DNA: TGTGCCAGCAGTTCCAGGGACATGGCCAAAAACATTCAGTACTTC

V gene: TRBV6-5
clone size: -
J gene: TRBJ2-3
D gene: -
CDR3 protein: CASSFLPDTQYF
CDR3 DNA: TGTGCCAGCAGTTTCCTCCCAGATACGCAGTATTTT

V gene: TRBV20-1
clone size: -
J gene: TRBJ1-3
D gene: TRBD1
CDR3 protein: CSASPGTDSGNTIYF
CDR3 DNA: TGCAGTGCTAGTCCCGGGACAGACTCTGGAAACACCATATATTTT

V gene: TRBV11-3
clone size: -
J gene: TRBJ2-1
D gene: -
CDR3 protein: CASSLDLVSGMNEQFF
CDR3 DNA: TGTGCCAGCAGCTTAGATCTCGTTTCAGGGATGAATGAGCAGTTCTTC

V gene: TRBV18
clone size: -
J gene: TRBJ2-2
D gene: -
CDR3 protein: CASSPSEQDNTGELFF
CDR3 DNA: TGTGCCAGCTCACCCTCCGAACAGGACAACACCGGGGAGCTGTTTTTT

V gene: TRBV3-1/TRBV3-2
clone size: few
J gene: TRBJ1-2
D gene: TRBD1
CDR3 protein: CASSRTGVDGYTF
CDR3 DNA: TGTGCCAGCAGCCGGACAGGGGTGGATGGCTACACCTTC

V gene: TRBV14
clone size: -
J gene: TRBJ2-7
D gene: -
CDR3 protein: CASSQVQRGSYEQYF
CDR3 DNA: TGTGCCAGCAGCCAGGTTCAACGGGGCTCCTACGAGCAGTACTTC

V gene: TRBV6-2/TRBV6-3
clone size: -
J gene: TRBJ1-5
D gene: -
CDR3 protein: CASSYSRAANQPQHF
CDR3 DNA: TGTGCCAGCAGTTACTCGAGGGCAGCCAATCAGCCCCAGCATTTT

V gene: TRBV3-1/TRBV3-2
clone size: -
J gene: TRBJ1-2
D gene: -
CDR3 protein: CASSQDPGLGGGYTF
CDR3 DNA: TGTGCCAGCAGCCAGGACCCGGGACTAGGGGGGGGCTACACCTTC